Below, one T cell receptor (beta chain) is given with its context. As yet, its antigen is unknown. This sample stems from a study of cytomegalovirus exposure and HLA in healthy donors. Study details: There were fewer than 130 million unique TCR beta sequences, drawn from about 179 million T cells, in an earlier analysis. Overall study results and limits: Segments of the TCR beta V type were, in most cases, productive about 87% or about 30% of the time in an earlier analysis.

The study ran its PCR with 60 Vbeta and 13 Jbeta primers. Profiling relied on immunoSEQ multiplex PCR, and the TCRdb table lists in-frame clones only, not all of them. The sample records roughly 120,000 clones, approximately 80% being singletons. CDR3 length equals 16 residues. Germline V lookup: CDR1 LNHDA, CDR2 SQIVND (reference sequence). The J segment lost 0 bases and the V segment lost 7 bases, leaving 5 bases of the junction unmatched. The V gene is TRBV19, the J gene TRBJ2-4, with 11 bases matching TRBD2. The clonotype comes from a human donor in good health. The sequencing input was PBMCs. DNA for the CDR3: TGTGCCAGTAATAGCGGGGGGGCGGGAGCCAAAAACATTCAGTACTTC. It translates to CASNSGGAGAKNIQYF.